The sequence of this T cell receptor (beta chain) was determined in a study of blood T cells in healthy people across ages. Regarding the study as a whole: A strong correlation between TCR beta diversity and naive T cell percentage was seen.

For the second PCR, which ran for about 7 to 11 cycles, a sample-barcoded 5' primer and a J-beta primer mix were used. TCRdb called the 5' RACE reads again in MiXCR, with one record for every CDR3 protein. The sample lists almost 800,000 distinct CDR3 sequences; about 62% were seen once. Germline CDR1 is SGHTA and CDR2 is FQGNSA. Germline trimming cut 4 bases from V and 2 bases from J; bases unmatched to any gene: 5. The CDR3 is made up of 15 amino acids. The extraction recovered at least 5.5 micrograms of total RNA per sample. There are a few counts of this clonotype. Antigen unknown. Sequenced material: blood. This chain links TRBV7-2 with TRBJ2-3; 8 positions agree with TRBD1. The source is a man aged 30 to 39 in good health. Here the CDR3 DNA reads TGTGCCAGCAGCTGGACAGGGCTCGACACAGATACGCAGTATTTT. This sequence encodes CASSWTGLDTDTQYF.